This T cell receptor (beta chain) is from a study of early T cells in non-severe SARS-CoV-2 infection. Study-level information: Whole-blood bulk RNA, unsorted, was sequenced, and chains were unpaired.

Unique molecular identifier tags were affixed to discrete cDNA molecules. Each CDR3 protein is one row after TCRdb ran MiXCR on the 5' RACE reads. In the table there are approximately 76,000 distinct CDR3 sequences, more than 12% of which are singletons. Findings and limits, study-wide: The study's VDJdb matching favored anti-spike CD8 responses and missed private and CD4 specificities.

This clonotype was recorded at least ten times. The antigen is unknown. The trim removed 3 bases at V and 10 bases at J, leaving 9 bases unmatched. This CDR3 is built from 14 residues. The TCR originated in an adult who was a healthcare worker with PCR-confirmed SARS-CoV-2 infection or an uninfected control (not recorded which). This rearrangement joins TRBV12-3 or TRBV12-4 to TRBJ2-1, with 7 bases aligning to TRBD2. Sequences were obtained from whole blood. CDR3: CASSFEVGGREQFF. For the CDR3, the DNA is TGTGCCAGCAGTTTCGAAGTGGGAGGGAGAGAGCAGTTCTTC.